A selection of T cell receptor beta chains follows, all from one sample in a study of radiotherapy plus CTLA-4 blockade in lung cancer. TCRdb's table, derived via immunoSEQ multiplex PCR, lists solely in-frame clones and lacks some. In the table there are around 15,000 clones, 65% to 75% of which are singletons. The material sequenced was peripheral blood, taken from a patient treated with radiotherapy plus ipilimumab. These receptors came from a human donor with non-small cell lung cancer whose response to radiotherapy plus ipilimumab could not be evaluated. Each CDR3 is given with its conserved first and last residue. D genes are given only for firm matches. For some rows the clone size is stated as once, few or many, or as a class when expanded; others skip it.

CDR3: CAIGQGSGTEAFF; DNA: TGTGCCATTGGACAGGGGTCGGGTACTGAAGCTTTCTTT; D: TRBD1; J: TRBJ1-1; V: TRBV7-2; size: NA
CDR3: CASSPGQDSYNEQFF; DNA: TGTGCCAGCAGCCCGGGACAGGACTCCTACAATGAGCAGTTCTTC; D: TRBD1; J: TRBJ2-1; V: TRBV5-6; size: NA
CDR3: CASSIAYEQYF; DNA: TGTGCCAGCAGTATAGCCTACGAGCAGTACTTC; D: NA; J: TRBJ2-7; V: TRBV2; size: NA
CDR3: CASSAAVGATYGYTF; DNA: TGTGCCAGTAGTGCGGCGGTTGGTGCGACCTATGGCTACACCTTC; D: NA; J: TRBJ1-2; V: TRBV19; size: NA
CDR3: CASSLDRGNTGELFF; DNA: TGTGCCAGCAGCTTGGACAGGGGCAACACCGGGGAGCTGTTTTTT; D: TRBD1; J: TRBJ2-2; V: TRBV5-6; size: NA
CDR3: CASSFSSDTQYF; DNA: TGTGCCAGCAGCTTCTCTTCAGATACGCAGTATTTT; D: NA; J: TRBJ2-3; V: TRBV11-1; size: NA
CDR3: CASTQGIYSGNTIYF; DNA: TGTGCCAGCACACAGGGAATCTACTCTGGAAACACCATATATTTT; D: NA; J: TRBJ1-3; V: TRBV6-1; size: few
CDR3: CASSLKTGLINEQFF; DNA: TGTGCCAGCAGCCTTAAGACAGGGCTGATAAATGAGCAGTTCTTC; D: TRBD1; J: TRBJ2-1; V: TRBV7-7; size: NA
CDR3: CASSLEGTGANVLTF; DNA: TGTGCCAGCAGCTTGGAGGGGACTGGGGCCAACGTCCTGACTTTC; D: NA; J: TRBJ2-6; V: TRBV5-4; size: NA
CDR3: CGAVADTQYF; DNA: TGCGGCGCCGTTGCAGATACGCAGTATTTT; D: NA; J: TRBJ2-3; V: TRBV29-1; size: NA
CDR3: CASSSGGLSYNEQFF; DNA: TGTGCCAGCAGTTCCGGGGGTTTGTCCTACAATGAGCAGTTCTTC; D: NA; J: TRBJ2-1; V: TRBV28; size: once
CDR3: CASSLGTGGKTQYF; DNA: TGTGCCAGCAGTTTGGGGACAGGGGGAAAGACCCAGTACTTC; D: TRBD1; J: TRBJ2-5; V: TRBV28; size: NA
CDR3: CASSPLRDIYNEQFF; DNA: TGTGCCAGCTCACCACTCCGGGACATCTACAATGAGCAGTTCTTC; D: NA; J: TRBJ2-1; V: TRBV18; size: NA
CDR3: CASSQMGLVSQGEQFF; DNA: TGCGCCAGCAGCCAAATGGGCCTCGTCTCTCAGGGTGAGCAGTTCTTC; D: NA; J: TRBJ2-1; V: TRBV4-1; size: NA
CDR3: CASSLRSSGFQETQYF; DNA: TGTGCTAGCAGCTTGAGATCTAGTGGCTTCCAAGAGACCCAGTACTTC; D: NA; J: TRBJ2-5; V: TRBV7-7; size: NA
CDR3: CASSLGLFKNTGELFF; DNA: TGTGCCAGCAGCTTAGGGCTCTTCAAGAACACCGGGGAGCTGTTTTTT; D: NA; J: TRBJ2-2; V: TRBV7-2; size: NA
CDR3: CASSGDRASFGSPLHF; DNA: TGTGCCAGTAGTGGGGACAGGGCCTCCTTTGGTTCACCCCTCCACTTT; D: TRBD1; J: TRBJ1-6; V: TRBV19; size: NA
CDR3: CASTLMGGSTSGELFF; DNA: TGTGCCAGCACCCTAATGGGGGGGTCCACCAGTGGGGAGCTGTTTTTT; D: TRBD2; J: TRBJ2-2; V: TRBV7-3; size: NA
CDR3: CATRDSPGENTIYF; DNA: TGTGCCACTCGGGACAGTCCGGGGGAAAACACCATATATTTT; D: TRBD1; J: TRBJ1-3; V: TRBV19; size: few
CDR3: CSAQRTDEQFF; DNA: TGCAGTGCTCAACGGACAGATGAGCAGTTCTTC; D: NA; J: TRBJ2-1; V: TRBV20-1; size: NA
CDR3: CASSRDTSNYGYTF; DNA: TGCGCCAGCAGCCGGGACACCTCTAACTATGGCTACACCTTC; D: NA; J: TRBJ1-2; V: TRBV5-1; size: NA
CDR3: CATSRQGGGNTEAFF; DNA: TGTGCCACCAGCAGACAAGGAGGAGGGAACACTGAAGCTTTCTTT; D: NA; J: TRBJ1-1; V: TRBV15; size: few
CDR3: CASSFDRVQETQYF; DNA: TGTGCCAGCAGCTTCGACAGGGTACAAGAGACCCAGTACTTC; D: TRBD1; J: TRBJ2-5; V: TRBV7-2; size: NA
CDR3: CASSSAGGTEAFF; DNA: TGTGCCAGCAGTTCCGCAGGGGGCACTGAAGCTTTCTTT; D: TRBD1; J: TRBJ1-1; V: TRBV7-9; size: NA
CDR3: CASRLDRTSGYEQYF; DNA: TGTGCCAGCAGACTCGACCGGACTAGCGGTTACGAGCAGTACTTC; D: TRBD2; J: TRBJ2-7; V: TRBV5-5; size: NA
CDR3: CASSIMSGTGSDYGYTF; DNA: TGTGCCAGTAGTATAATGTCTGGGACAGGGTCGGACTATGGCTACACCTTC; D: TRBD1; J: TRBJ1-2; V: TRBV19; size: few
CDR3: CSGFKPRTELSTDTQYF; DNA: TGCAGCGGCTTCAAGCCCCGGACAGAGCTAAGCACAGATACGCAGTATTTT; D: NA; J: TRBJ2-3; V: TRBV29-1; size: NA
CDR3: CASSLTLAGSTDTQYF; DNA: TGCGCCAGCAGCTTGACCCTAGCGGGGAGTACAGATACGCAGTATTTT; D: TRBD2; J: TRBJ2-3; V: TRBV5-1; size: NA
CDR3: CASSLSRGETQYF; DNA: TGTGCCAGCAGCTTAAGCAGGGGGGAGACCCAGTACTTC; D: TRBD1; J: TRBJ2-5; V: TRBV5-6; size: NA
CDR3: CASSSQGVGGETQYF; DNA: TGTGCCAGCAGCTCACAGGGGGTAGGGGGAGAGACCCAGTACTTC; D: TRBD1; J: TRBJ2-5; V: TRBV7-2; size: NA
CDR3: CASSQSTGGDTEAFF; DNA: TGCGCCAGCAGCCAATCGACAGGGGGCGACACTGAAGCTTTCTTT; D: TRBD1; J: TRBJ1-1; V: TRBV4-1; size: NA
CDR3: CASRRGPIWETQYF; DNA: TGTGCCAGCAGGCGGGGCCCCATATGGGAGACCCAGTACTTC; D: NA; J: TRBJ2-5; V: TRBV27; size: few
CDR3: CASSAGQQNTGELFF; DNA: TGCGCCAGCAGTGCGGGACAGCAGAACACCGGGGAGCTGTTTTTT; D: TRBD1; J: TRBJ2-2; V: TRBV10-2; size: few
CDR3: CASSPSDRLYNEQFF; DNA: TGTGCCAGCAGCCCCTCGGACAGGCTCTACAATGAGCAGTTCTTC; D: TRBD1; J: TRBJ2-1; V: TRBV6-6; size: NA
CDR3: CASRASGTTDTQYF; DNA: TGTGCCAGCCGGGCTAGCGGGACTACAGATACGCAGTATTTT; D: TRBD2; J: TRBJ2-3; V: TRBV14; size: NA
CDR3: CASSATGEAEAFF; DNA: TGTGCCAGCTCGGCGACAGGGGAGGCTGAAGCTTTCTTT; D: TRBD1; J: TRBJ1-1; V: TRBV18; size: NA
CDR3: CASSLAGTGTTGELFF; DNA: TGTGCCAGCAGCTTGGCCGGGACAGGGACCACCGGGGAGCTGTTTTTT; D: TRBD1; J: TRBJ2-2; V: TRBV5-4; size: NA
CDR3: CASSGTGFDEQYF; DNA: TGTGCCAGCAGTGGGACAGGGTTTGACGAGCAGTACTTC; D: TRBD1; J: TRBJ2-7; V: TRBV2; size: NA
CDR3: CSVEDSAEAFF; DNA: TGCAGCGTTGAAGATAGCGCTGAAGCTTTCTTT; D: NA; J: TRBJ1-1; V: TRBV29-1; size: NA
CDR3: CASSLAGWETQYF; DNA: TGTGCCAGCAGTTTGGCAGGGTGGGAGACCCAGTACTTC; D: NA; J: TRBJ2-5; V: TRBV28; size: NA
CDR3: CASTIGAQPQHF; DNA: TGTGCCAGTACAATAGGGGCACAGCCCCAGCATTTT; D: NA; J: TRBJ1-5; V: TRBV19; size: NA
CDR3: CASAHSGGQGTQYF; DNA: TGTGCCAGTGCCCATAGCGGGGGGCAGGGGACCCAGTACTTC; D: TRBD2; J: TRBJ2-5; V: TRBV19; size: NA
CDR3: CASNVGLVNEQFF; DNA: TGTGCCAGCAATGTGGGACTAGTAAATGAGCAGTTCTTC; D: TRBD2; J: TRBJ2-1; V: TRBV2; size: NA
CDR3: CASSSITGNTEAFF; DNA: TGTGCCAGCAGCTCCATTACAGGGAACACTGAAGCTTTCTTT; D: NA; J: TRBJ1-1; V: TRBV5-6; size: NA
CDR3: CSVGGVGTSVSYEQYF; DNA: TGCAGCGTCGGGGGTGTCGGGACTAGCGTCTCCTACGAGCAGTACTTC; D: TRBD2; J: TRBJ2-7; V: TRBV29-1; size: NA
CDR3: CASSPSLSYNEQFF; DNA: TGTGCCAGCAGCCCTAGCCTCTCCTACAATGAGCAGTTCTTC; D: NA; J: TRBJ2-1; V: TRBV7-6; size: once